The 32 T cell receptor beta chains presented below share a single source sample, sequenced in a study of PD-L1 blockade in urothelial cancer (dated 2017 in TCRdb). Libraries were prepared through the immunoSEQ multiplex PCR assay. Entries here come from immuneACCESS through TCRdb and include only in-frame sequences with V and J called. Some clones fail to appear in such tables; in the studies checked, an unresolved V gene covers under half of the shortfall, and the cause of the remainder is unknown. For this sample there are around 62,000 clones; 88% appear just once. The ten largest make up about 11% of the sample. The meaning of the sample's time point label: peripheral blood 6 weeks after treatment start. The sequencing used PBMCs, collected around atezolizumab (anti-PD-L1) treatment. The receptors were gathered from a man between 60 and 75 years old with urothelial cancer.

The rearrangement joins TRBV2 to TRBJ2-7; TRBD2 matches 14 bases. Germline CDR1 and CDR2: SNHLY and FYNNEI. Trimming took 6 bases from V and 6 from J; bases not matched to a gene: 10. This CDR3 is 16 amino acids long. The CDR3 sequence is CASSGTGLAGGLEQYF. CDR3 nucleotides: TGTGCCAGCAGCGGGACCGGACTAGCGGGAGGTCTCGAGCAGTACTTC.

The rearrangement joins TRBV19 to TRBJ2-1; the match to TRBD2 covers 13 bases. The V segment lost 10 bases and the J segment 4 bases; nucleotides outside the gene matches: 4. The CDR3 length is 14 residues. The germline V gene has CDR1 LNHDA and CDR2 SQIVND (reference sequence). The CDR3 here is CATRTSGGYNEQFF. In DNA form, the CDR3 reads TGTGCCACAAGGACTAGCGGGGGATACAATGAGCAGTTCTTC.

The chain recombines TRBV28 with TRBJ2-5, with 11 bases lining up with TRBD2. Per germline, CDR1 MDHEN and CDR2 SYDVKM. This CDR3 spans 18 amino acids. J gave up 5 bases and V 3 bases, and 14 bases lay outside the gene matches. As DNA, the CDR3 is TGTGCCAGCAGTTTGCGGTCTAGCGGGAGGAGCGAGGTGGAGACCCAGTACTTC. Encoded protein: CASSLRSSGRSEVETQYF.

This clone came up once. V and J are TRBV29-1 and TRBJ2-5; 9 nucleotides agree with TRBD1. The V gene end was trimmed by 3 bases and the J gene end by 5 bases; junction bases not matched to a gene: 13. The CDR3 totals 16 residues. Germline lookup yields CDR1 SQVTM and CDR2 ANQGSEA. CDR3 sequence (DNA): TGCAGCGTTGATGGTATCGGGACAGGGAGTTTGGAGACCCAGTACTTC. As protein: CSVDGIGTGSLETQYF.

In DNA form, the CDR3 reads TGCAGCGTTGAAAGGGGGACTAGCGGGTTCAATGAGCAGTTCTTC. Translation: CSVERGTSGFNEQFF. The chain couples TRBV29-1 to TRBJ2-1; 12 bases fit TRBD2. The length of the CDR3 is 15 residues. The V gene's germline CDR1 is SQVTM and CDR2 ANQGSEA. V shed 2 bases and J 6 bases; nucleotides not matched to a gene: 5.

CDR3 nucleotide sequence: TGTGCCAGCACGGGACAGGGGGCGCCTGAGCAGTACTTC. Protein: CASTGQGAPEQYF. The chain combines TRBV27 with TRBJ2-7, with 12 bases aligning to TRBD1. V lost 7 bases and J lost 7; bases outside the gene matches: 5. CDR1 is MNHEY and CDR2 is SMNVEV in the germline V gene (reference sequence). This CDR3 contains 13 residues.

V usage is TRBV19 and J usage is TRBJ1-1; TRBD1 matches 7 bases. The CDR3 is 15 amino acids. CDR1 is LNHDA and CDR2 is SQIVND in the germline V gene (reference sequence). V shed 9 bases, J shed 1 base, and the junction held 11 bases outside the gene matches. The CDR3 sequence: CASRQGTVTNTEAFF. For the CDR3, the DNA is TGTGCCAGCCGGCAAGGGACAGTTACGAACACTGAAGCTTTCTTT.

The chain is built from TRBV25-1 and TRBJ2-1, with TRBD2 identical over 7 bases. Germline V lookup: CDR1 MGHDK, CDR2 SYGVNS. The ends lost 5 bases at V and 3 bases at J; junction bases unmatched: 13. The CDR3 loop spans 17 amino acids. CDR3 in DNA: TGTGCCAGCAGTACTAGCAGCCTAGCGGCTGACTACAATGAGCAGTTCTTC. This codes for CASSTSSLAADYNEQFF.

In this sample, this clone turned up a few times. The rearrangement links TRBV5-1 to TRBJ2-5; a weak D match, TRBD2 (6 bases). The CDR3 runs to 15 residues. CDR1 and CDR2 (germline): SGHRS, YFSETQ. Trimming stripped 0 bases from V and 4 bases from J, with 13 bases between. CDR3 sequence: CASSLEPTRRETQYF. Here the CDR3 DNA reads TGCGCCAGCAGCTTGGAACCGACTAGGCGAGAGACCCAGTACTTC.

J is TRBJ2-2 and V is TRBV12-5; possibly TRBD2 for D (6 bases). The CDR3 is 14 amino acids. Trimming left V 7 bases short and J 2 bases short, with 11 bases between. Germline V CDR1 and CDR2: LGHNT, FRNRAP. CDR3 protein: CASAGSLNTGELFF. For the CDR3, the DNA is TGTGCTAGTGCCGGGAGTCTTAACACCGGGGAGCTGTTTTTT.

V usage is TRBV28 and J usage is TRBJ1-5; TRBD1 matches 7 bases. The CDR3 contains 15 residues. Germline V gives CDR1 MDHEN, CDR2 SYDVKM. The trim removed 1 base at V and 7 bases at J, leaving 7 bases unmatched. The CDR3 nucleotides read TGTGCCAGCAGTTTATATAAAGGGGGCGGACAGCCCCAGCATTTT. Translating it yields CASSLYKGGGQPQHF.

The gene calls are TRBV7-6 and TRBJ2-3; 12 bases align to TRBD2. The CDR3 is 17 amino acids. Germline V lookup: CDR1 SGHVS, CDR2 FNYEAQ. With 2 bases clipped from V and 1 base from J, the junction kept 4 bases outside the gene matches. CDR3 protein: CASSLRSSGGGTDTQYF. The CDR3 DNA reads as TGTGCCAGCAGCTTAAGGTCTAGCGGGGGGGGCACAGATACGCAGTATTTT.

V usage is TRBV7-3 and J usage is TRBJ2-3; 7 nucleotides align to TRBD2. The CDR3 is 15 amino acids. The germline V gene encodes CDR1 SGHTA and CDR2 FQGTGA. Unmatched junction bases numbered 4, after V lost 2 bases and J lost 2 bases. The CDR3 here is CASSLGLGFTDTQYF. CDR3 coding DNA: TGTGCCAGCAGCTTAGGACTAGGGTTCACAGATACGCAGTATTTT.

V and J are TRBV29-1 and TRBJ2-1, with TRBD1 matching over 7 bases. Germline-derived CDR1 and CDR2 are SQVTM and ANQGSEA. The CDR3 totals 12 residues. Germline trimming cut 3 bases from V and 4 bases from J; bases unmatched to any gene: 0. The CDR3 nucleotides read TGCAGCGTTGAGGACAGGTACAATGAGCAGTTCTTC. It encodes CSVEDRYNEQFF.

V usage is TRBV6-1 and J usage is TRBJ2-1, with D perhaps matching TRBD1 (5 bases). Looked up from germline, CDR1 is MNHNS and CDR2 is SASEGT. V gave up 6 bases and J gave up 6 bases, with 9 bases separating them. The CDR3 is made up of 12 amino acids. CDR3 region: CASRRTGNEQFF. The CDR3 nucleotides read TGTGCCAGCAGGAGAACAGGCAATGAGCAGTTCTTC.

The chain combines TRBV29-1 with TRBJ2-3, with D maybe TRBD1 (7 bases). This CDR3 spans 16 amino acids. The germline V and J ends were trimmed by 4 bases and 2 bases, with 19 bases remaining between them. CDR1 and CDR2 from the germline V gene are SQVTM and ANQGSEA. CDR3 in DNA: TGCAGCGTTGGGGGTTACAGGGGAGGTCCCACAGATACGCAGTATTTT. Encoded protein: CSVGGYRGGPTDTQYF.

Written as DNA, the CDR3 is TGTGCCATCAGTGAGTCAGGGACAGCCAATTCACCCCTCCACTTT. Translation gives CAISESGTANSPLHF. This chain uses TRBV10-3 with TRBJ1-6, with 7 bases fitting TRBD1. Germline V gene sequence: CDR1 ENHRY, CDR2 SYGVKD. The V gene end was trimmed by 0 bases and the J gene end by 7 bases; junction bases not matched to a gene: 3. The CDR3 consists of 15 residues.

The V and J genes are TRBV6-4 and TRBJ2-5, with TRBD2 matching over 8 bases. The CDR3 loop spans 15 amino acids. Germline V gene data show CDR1 as MRHNA and CDR2 as SNTAGT. Unmatched junction bases numbered 8, after V lost 5 bases and J lost 3 bases. The CDR3 DNA is TGTGCCAGCAGTATGTTAGCGGGGACGAAAGAGACCCAGTACTTC. It yields the protein CASSMLAGTKETQYF.

The rearrangement uses TRBV4-1 and TRBJ2-1, with 7 bases matching TRBD2. The CDR3 has 15 residues. The V gene's germline CDR1 is MGHRA and CDR2 YSYEKL. V lost 4 bases to trimming and J lost 3 bases; unmatched junction nucleotides: 6. The CDR3 is CASSRGSGGYNEQFF. The DNA of the CDR3 is TGCGCCAGCAGCCGCGGGAGCGGCGGCTACAATGAGCAGTTCTTC.

V gene TRBV13 combines with J gene TRBJ2-7; TRBD1 aligns across 10 bases. V was clipped by 4 bases and J by 1 base; unmatched bases: 7. Germline V CDR1 and CDR2: PRHDT, FYEKMQ (reference sequence). This CDR3 has 16 residues. CDR3 protein: CASSSPGQGISYEQYF. In DNA form, the CDR3 reads TGTGCCAGCAGCTCACCGGGACAGGGGATTTCCTACGAGCAGTACTTC.

V gene TRBV6-5 combines with J gene TRBJ1-2; 7 nucleotides match TRBD1. J lost 8 bases, V lost 7 bases, and 16 bases had no gene match. Per germline, CDR1 MNHEY and CDR2 SVGAGI. The CDR3 has 15 amino acids. The CDR3 DNA reads TGTGCCAGCACCGACGCGCAGGGGGTTCCTCGGGGCTACACCTTC. Translated, it gives CASTDAQGVPRGYTF.

The chain couples TRBV7-8 to TRBJ1-4; D is ambiguous. The V end was cut by 1 base, the J end by 8 bases, with 11 bases between. CDR3 length equals 14 residues. Germline-derived CDR1 and CDR2 are SGHVS and FQNEAQ. This chain's CDR3 is CASSLDPSVEKLFF. The CDR3 DNA sequence: TGTGCCAGCAGCTTAGATCCCAGCGTGGAAAAACTGTTTTTT. Using reference TRBV7-8 and TRBJ1-4 for the parts outside the CDR3, the full variable domain is GAGVSQSPRYKVAKRGQDVALRCDPISGHVSLFWYQQALGQGPEFLTYFQNEAQLDKSGLPSDRFFAERPEGSVSTLKIQRTQQEDSAVYLCASSLDPSVEKLFFGSGTQLSVL.

The chain couples TRBV9 to TRBJ1-2, with D possibly TRBD1 on 5 matching bases. The CDR3 sequence is 13 residues long. Trimming took off 2 bases at V and 5 bases at J, with 10 bases between the two ends. Germline CDR1 is SGDLS and CDR2 is YYNGEE. The CDR3 DNA reads as TGTGCCAGCAGCGTTTTAGGGGTATATGGCTACACCTTC. It encodes CASSVLGVYGYTF.

This chain links TRBV6-4 with TRBJ1-5; D is unresolved. The CDR3 has 14 residues. V was pared by 4 bases and J by 7 bases, with 14 bases between. Looked up from germline, CDR1 is MRHNA and CDR2 is SNTAGT. CDR3 residues: CASSAVRSHQPQHF. For the CDR3, the DNA is TGTGCCAGCAGTGCCGTCAGGTCCCACCAGCCCCAGCATTTT.

The rearrangement joins TRBV12-5 to TRBJ1-2, with 8 positions matching TRBD1. Germline V gives CDR1 LGHNT, CDR2 FRNRAP. Trimming removed 1 base from V and 3 bases from J; junction bases left unmatched: 4. CDR3 length equals 15 residues. The CDR3 protein is CASGLGDRSDYGYTF. CDR3 coding DNA: TGTGCTAGTGGTTTGGGGGACAGGTCCGACTATGGCTACACCTTC. Full variable domain (remainder filled in from reference TRBV12-5 and TRBJ1-2): DARVTQTPRHKVTEMGQEVTMRCQPILGHNTVFWYRQTMMQGLELLAYFRNRAPLDDSGMPKDRFSAEMPDATLATLKIQPSEPRDSAVYFCASGLGDRSDYGYTFGSGTRLTVV.

The rearrangement links TRBV6-5 to TRBJ2-5; D perhaps matches TRBD2 (5 bases). The V and J ends lost 6 bases and 4 bases respectively, with 18 bases between them. CDR1 is MNHEY and CDR2 is SVGAGI in the germline V gene. The CDR3 is 15 residues long. This CDR3 reads CASRGSRASLETQYF. The CDR3 coding sequence is TGTGCCAGCAGAGGGTCTAGGGCTAGCCTAGAGACCCAGTACTTC.

The gene calls are TRBV5-6 and TRBJ2-7, with a possible D match to TRBD2 (7 bases). V was cut by 3 bases and J by 5 bases, with 18 bases left in between. The germline gives CDR1 SGHDT, CDR2 YYEEEE. The length of the CDR3 is 15 residues. This CDR3 is CASSWRGGATNEQYF. DNA of the CDR3: TGTGCCAGCAGCTGGAGGGGGGGGGCCACCAACGAGCAGTACTTC. Variable domain in full (rest from reference TRBV5-6 and TRBJ2-7): DAGVTQSPTHLIKTRGQQVTLRCSPKSGHDTVSWYQQALGQGPQFIFQYYEEEERQRGNFPDRFSGHQFPNYSSELNVNALLLGDSALYLCASSWRGGATNEQYFGPGTRLTVT.

This clone showed up just once. This chain joins TRBV7-8 and TRBJ1-4; D is unclear. V was trimmed by 5 bases and J by 1 base, leaving 11 bases between them. Germline CDR1 and CDR2: SGHVS and FQNEAQ. This CDR3 has 15 residues. CDR3 amino acids: CASSENRETNEKLFF. The CDR3 nucleotides read TGTGCCAGCAGCGAAAACAGAGAAACTAATGAAAAACTGTTTTTT.

V gene TRBV28 combines with J gene TRBJ1-1; perhaps TRBD1 as D (5 bases). This CDR3 has 15 amino acids. V lost 8 bases and J lost 0, with 16 bases in between. Germline loops: CDR1 MDHEN, CDR2 SYDVKM. The CDR3 region has the DNA TGTGCCAGCTCAACTCTAGGGGCCATGAACACTGAAGCTTTCTTT. Translated: CASSTLGAMNTEAFF. The whole variable domain, remainder taken from reference TRBV28 and TRBJ1-1, is DVKVTQSSRYLVKRTGEKVFLECVQDMDHENMFWYRQDPGLGLRLIYFSYDVKMKEKGDIPEGYSVSREKKERFSLILESASTNQTSMYLCASSTLGAMNTEAFFGQGTRLTVV.

This chain links TRBV19 with TRBJ2-1, with 11 bases identical to TRBD2. CDR3 length equals 17 residues. J was trimmed by 6 bases and V by 4 bases; bases with no gene match: 11. Germline assignment: CDR1 LNHDA and CDR2 SQIVND (reference sequence). The CDR3 sequence is CASSKPGLAETGNEQFF. The CDR3 DNA reads TGTGCCAGTAGTAAGCCGGGACTAGCGGAAACTGGCAATGAGCAGTTCTTC.

This rearrangement joins TRBV2 to TRBJ1-1; the D is unclear. V shed 9 bases and J shed 0 bases, with 11 bases lying between them. The CDR3 sequence is 13 residues long. Germline CDR1 reads SNHLY; CDR2 reads FYNNEI. The CDR3 region is CARRAGMNTEAFF. The CDR3 DNA reads as TGTGCCAGGAGAGCGGGTATGAACACTGAAGCTTTCTTT.

The chain links TRBV11-2 to TRBJ1-1; perhaps TRBD1 as D (6 bases). This CDR3 is built from 14 residues. CDR1 SGHAT and CDR2 FQNNGV come from the germline V gene. V lost 0 bases and J 6 bases, leaving 11 bases between the germline ends. CDR3 sequence (DNA): TGTGCCAGCAGCTTAGAGGGGGCCGGGGCTGAAGCTTTCTTT. It yields the protein CASSLEGAGAEAFF. The full variable domain, rest sourced from reference TRBV11-2 and TRBJ1-1, is EAGVAQSPRYKIIEKRQSVAFWCNPISGHATLYWYQQILGQGPKLLIQFQNNGVVDDSQLPKDRFSAERLKGVDSTLKIQPAKLEDSAVYLCASSLEGAGAEAFFGQGTRLTVV.